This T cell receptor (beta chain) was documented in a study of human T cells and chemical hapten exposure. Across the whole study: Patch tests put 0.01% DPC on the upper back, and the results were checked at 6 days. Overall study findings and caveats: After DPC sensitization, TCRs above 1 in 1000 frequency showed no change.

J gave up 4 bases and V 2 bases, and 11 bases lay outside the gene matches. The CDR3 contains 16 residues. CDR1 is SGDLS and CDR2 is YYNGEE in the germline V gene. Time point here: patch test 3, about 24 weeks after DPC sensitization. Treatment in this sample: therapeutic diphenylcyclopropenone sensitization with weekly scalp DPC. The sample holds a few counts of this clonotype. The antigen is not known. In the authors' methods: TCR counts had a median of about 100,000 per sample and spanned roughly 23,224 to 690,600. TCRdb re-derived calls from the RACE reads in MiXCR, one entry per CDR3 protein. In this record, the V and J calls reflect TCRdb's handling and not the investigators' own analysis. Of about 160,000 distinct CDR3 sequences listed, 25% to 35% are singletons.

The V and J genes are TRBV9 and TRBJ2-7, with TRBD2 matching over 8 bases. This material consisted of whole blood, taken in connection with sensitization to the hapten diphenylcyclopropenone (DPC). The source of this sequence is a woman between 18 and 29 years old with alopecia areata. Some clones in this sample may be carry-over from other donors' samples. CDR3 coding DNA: TGTGCCAGCAGCGTGGGTATGCGGGAGGAGGTGTACGAGCAGTACTTC. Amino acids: CASSVGMREEVYEQYF.